Shown below are 11 T cell receptor beta chains from a single sample sequenced in a study of T cells in Graves' hyperthyroidism and ophthalmopathy. RNA transcripts provided the source from which TCR beta CDR3 regions were amplified. The HTBI primer set served for first-round RT-PCR of the TCR CDR3. TCRdb re-called the multiplex PCR reads through MiXCR, storing one row per CDR3 protein. This table holds 700,000 to 950,000 distinct CDR3 sequences, approximately 36% found once. The sequenced material came from blood. These receptors were collected from a middle-aged woman with Graves' hyperthyroidism.

The chain joins TRBV10-3 to TRBJ1-1; 8 bases map to TRBD1. The V segment lost 4 bases and the J segment 10 bases; nucleotides outside the gene matches: 11. In germline, CDR1 is ENHRY, CDR2 SYGVKD. CDR3 length: 14 amino acids. The CDR3 reads CAISGGDRGRLAFF. The CDR3 DNA reads TGTGCCATCAGTGGGGGCGACAGGGGACGATTAGCTTTCTTT.

The chain carries TRBV7-9 and TRBJ1-3; D gene unclear. Deletions cut 5 bases from V and 0 bases from J, with 14 bases between. The length of the CDR3 is 16 residues. Germline V gives CDR1 SEHNR, CDR2 FQNEAQ (reference sequence). As DNA, the CDR3 is TGTGCCAGCAGCCCTGGACTGCTCAGCTCTGGAAACACCATATATTTT. This encodes CASSPGLLSSGNTIYF.

This clonotype was counted at least ten times. The V and J genes are TRBV7-2 and TRBJ1-2; the D is unclear. V was pared by 5 bases and J by 4 bases, with 8 bases between. CDR1 and CDR2 (germline): SGHTA, FQGNSA. The CDR3 covers 12 residues. The CDR3 nucleotides are TGTGCCAGCAGCCTTGGCCCCTATGGCTACACCTTC. This encodes CASSLGPYGYTF.

The chain combines TRBV5-6 with TRBJ2-2; possibly TRBD1 for D (6 bases). With 0 bases removed from V and 1 base from J, the gap between germline ends came to 10 bases. In germline, CDR1 is SGHDT, CDR2 YYEEEE. The CDR3 consists of 16 residues. This CDR3 is CASSLVYRENTGELFF. The DNA of the CDR3 is TGTGCCAGCAGCTTGGTTTACAGGGAGAACACCGGGGAGCTGTTTTTT.

In DNA, the CDR3 is TGTGCCAGCAGCTACAATCGCCTTAGCTGGAGCTCCAAAGAGACCCAGTACTTC. As protein: CASSYNRLSWSSKETQYF. The chain carries TRBV12-3 or TRBV12-4 and TRBJ2-5; D is ambiguous. CDR3 size: 18 residues. The V gene lost 6 bases and the J gene lost 3 bases, with 26 bases spanning the gap.

In this sample, this clonotype turned up many times. The rearrangement joins TRBV7-9 to TRBJ1-3; D remains ambiguous. Germline values: CDR1 SEHNR, CDR2 FQNEAQ (reference sequence). This CDR3 region has 15 residues. The germline V and J ends were trimmed by 6 bases and 0 bases, with 12 bases remaining between them. CDR3 nucleotide sequence: TGTGCCAGCAGTTCGGATCAAAGCTCTGGAAACACCATATATTTT. It encodes CASSSDQSSGNTIYF.

This clonotype appeared a few times. This chain connects TRBV9 to TRBJ1-2; TRBD1 is a possible D gene (6 bases). Germline V gene lookup returns CDR1 SGDLS and CDR2 YYNGEE. V shed 4 bases and J shed 4 bases, with 11 bases lying between them. This CDR3 spans 13 amino acids. CDR3 sequence (DNA): TGTGCCAGCAGCTCGACAGGTGCCTATGGCTACACCTTC. It is translated as CASSSTGAYGYTF.

This clonotype has a count of ten or more. The chain recombines TRBV29-1 with TRBJ2-5, with D possibly matching TRBD1 (5 bases). This CDR3 spans 12 amino acids. Trimming removed 8 bases from V and 5 bases from J, with 15 bases in between. Germline V gives CDR1 SQVTM, CDR2 ANQGSEA. CDR3 bases: TGCAGCATGTACCAGGGTAGGGAGACCCAGTACTTC. Translation gives CSMYQGRETQYF. Full variable domain (remainder filled in from reference TRBV29-1 and TRBJ2-5): SAVISQKPSRDICQRGTSLTIQCQVDSQVTMMFWYRQQPGQSLTLIATANQGSEATYESGFVIDKFPISRPNLTFSTLTVSNMSPEDSSIYLCSMYQGRETQYFGPGTRLLVL.

The chain is built from TRBV10-2 and TRBJ1-1, with D possibly being TRBD1 (5 bases). This CDR3 has 22 amino acids. Looked up from germline, CDR1 is WSHSY and CDR2 is SAAADI. Trimming shortened V by 6 bases and J by 5 bases, and 40 bases separated the two germline ends. CDR3 in amino acids: CASSQGLKGLDGGVGRETEAFF. CDR3 DNA: TGCGCCAGCAGCCAAGGTTTGAAAGGGTTGGATGGAGGGGTTGGCCGCGAGACTGAAGCTTTCTTT.

This clonotype has just one count. V gene TRBV7-2 combines with J gene TRBJ1-5; tentatively, D is TRBD1 (5 bases). Germline CDR1 SGHTA, CDR2 FQGNSA. V was shortened by 6 bases and J by 0 bases, with 15 bases between the two germline ends. The CDR3 is 16 residues long. The CDR3 protein is CASSSGRGISNQPQHF. DNA for the CDR3: TGTGCCAGCAGTTCGGGTCGGGGGATTAGCAATCAGCCCCAGCATTTT.

This clonotype came up a few times. DNA for the CDR3: TGTGCCAGTAGTAACCCACAGGGCTCTAGCAATCAGCCCCAGCATTTT. This sequence encodes CASSNPQGSSNQPQHF. V is TRBV19 and J is TRBJ1-5; D possibly corresponds to TRBD1 (6 bases). The ends were cut back, 4 bases at V and 0 bases at J, with 13 bases in the middle. The CDR3 is 16 amino acids. Germline V lookup: CDR1 LNHDA, CDR2 SQIVND (reference sequence).